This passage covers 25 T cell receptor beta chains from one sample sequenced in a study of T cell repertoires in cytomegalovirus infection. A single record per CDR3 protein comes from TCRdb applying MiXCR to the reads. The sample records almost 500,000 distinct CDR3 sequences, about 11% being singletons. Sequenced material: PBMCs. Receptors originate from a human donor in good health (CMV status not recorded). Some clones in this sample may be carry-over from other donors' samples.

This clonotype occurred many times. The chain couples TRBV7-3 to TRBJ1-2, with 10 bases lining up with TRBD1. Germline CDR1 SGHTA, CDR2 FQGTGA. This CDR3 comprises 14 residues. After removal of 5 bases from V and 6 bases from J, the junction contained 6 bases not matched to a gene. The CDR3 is CASSRGQGFDGYTF. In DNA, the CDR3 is TGTGCCAGCAGCCGGGGACAGGGGTTCGATGGCTACACCTTC.

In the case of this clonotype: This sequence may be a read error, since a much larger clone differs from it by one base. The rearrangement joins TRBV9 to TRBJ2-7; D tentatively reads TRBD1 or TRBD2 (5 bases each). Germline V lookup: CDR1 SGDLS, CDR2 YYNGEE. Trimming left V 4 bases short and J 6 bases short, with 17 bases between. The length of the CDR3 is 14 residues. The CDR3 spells CASSPAAGPGEQYF. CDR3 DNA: TGTGCCAGCAGCCCAGCGGCAGGGCCTGGCGAGCAGTACTTC.

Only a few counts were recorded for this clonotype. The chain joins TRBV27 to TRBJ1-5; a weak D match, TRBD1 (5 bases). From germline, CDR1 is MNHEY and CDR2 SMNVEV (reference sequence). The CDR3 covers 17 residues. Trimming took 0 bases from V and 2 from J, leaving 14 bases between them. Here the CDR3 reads CASSLSGPMGGNQPQHF. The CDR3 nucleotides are TGTGCCAGCAGTTTATCTGGCCCGATGGGGGGCAATCAGCCCCAGCATTTT.

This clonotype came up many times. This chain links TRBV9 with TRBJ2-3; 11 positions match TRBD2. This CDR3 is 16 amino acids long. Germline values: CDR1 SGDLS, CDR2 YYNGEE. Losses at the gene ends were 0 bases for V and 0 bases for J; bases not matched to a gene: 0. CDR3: CASSVGTSGSTDTQYF. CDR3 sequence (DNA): TGTGCCAGCAGCGTAGGGACTAGCGGGAGCACAGATACGCAGTATTTT.

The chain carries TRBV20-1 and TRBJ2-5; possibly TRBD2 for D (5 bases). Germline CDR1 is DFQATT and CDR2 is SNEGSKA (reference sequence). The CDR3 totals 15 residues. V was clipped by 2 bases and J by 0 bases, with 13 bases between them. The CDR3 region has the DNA TGCAGTGCTAGACCCCTAACTAGTTACCAAGAGACCCAGTACTTC. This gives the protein CSARPLTSYQETQYF.

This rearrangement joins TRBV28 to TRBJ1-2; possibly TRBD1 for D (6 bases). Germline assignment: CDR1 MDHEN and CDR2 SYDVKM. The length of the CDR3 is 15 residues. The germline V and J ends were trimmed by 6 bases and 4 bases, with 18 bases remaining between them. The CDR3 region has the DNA TGTGCCAGCAGGGCCCGAGGGGGGCGCGTCTATGGCTACACCTTC. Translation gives CASRARGGRVYGYTF.

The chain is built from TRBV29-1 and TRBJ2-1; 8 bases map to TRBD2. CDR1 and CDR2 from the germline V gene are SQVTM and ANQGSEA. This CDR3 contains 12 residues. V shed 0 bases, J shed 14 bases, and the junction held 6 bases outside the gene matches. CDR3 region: CSVEDLGTRKFF. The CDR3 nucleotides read TGCAGCGTTGAAGATTTAGGGACTAGAAAGTTCTTC.

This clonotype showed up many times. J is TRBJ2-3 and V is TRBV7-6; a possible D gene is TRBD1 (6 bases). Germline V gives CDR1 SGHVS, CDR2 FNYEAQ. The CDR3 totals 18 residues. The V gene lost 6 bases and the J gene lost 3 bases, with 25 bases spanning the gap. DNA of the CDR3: TGTGCCAGCAGTTTCAGTCCCCCCCATGTGAGGGGGACAGATACGCAGTATTTT. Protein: CASSFSPPHVRGTDTQYF.

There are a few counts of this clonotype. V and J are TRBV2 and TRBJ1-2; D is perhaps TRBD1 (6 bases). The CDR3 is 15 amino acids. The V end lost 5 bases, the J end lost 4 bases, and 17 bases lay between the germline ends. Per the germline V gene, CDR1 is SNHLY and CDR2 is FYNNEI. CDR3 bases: TGTGCCAGCAGTTCCGGGACAAGCCGCACCTATGGCTACACCTTC. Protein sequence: CASSSGTSRTYGYTF.

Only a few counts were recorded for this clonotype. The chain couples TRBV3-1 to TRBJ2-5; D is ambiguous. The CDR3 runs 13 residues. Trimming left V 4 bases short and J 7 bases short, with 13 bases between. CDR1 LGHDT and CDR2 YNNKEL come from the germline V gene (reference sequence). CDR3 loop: CASSPSSRGTQYF. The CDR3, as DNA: TGTGCCAGCAGCCCCAGTTCGAGAGGGACCCAGTACTTC.

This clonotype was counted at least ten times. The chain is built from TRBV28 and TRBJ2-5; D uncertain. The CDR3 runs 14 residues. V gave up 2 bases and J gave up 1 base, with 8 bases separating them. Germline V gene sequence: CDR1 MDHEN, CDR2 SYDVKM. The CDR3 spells CASSLGNFQETQYF. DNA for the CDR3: TGTGCCAGCAGTTTAGGGAATTTCCAAGAGACCCAGTACTTC.

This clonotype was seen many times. This chain's CDR3 is CASTSNIGFEKLFF. The CDR3 region has the DNA TGTGCCAGCACCTCGAATATAGGTTTTGAAAAACTGTTTTTT. The V and J genes are TRBV7-9 and TRBJ1-4; D not certain. Germline CDR1 SEHNR, CDR2 FQNEAQ (reference sequence). This CDR3 has 14 amino acids. Trimming shortened V by 7 bases and J by 7 bases, and 16 bases separated the two germline ends.

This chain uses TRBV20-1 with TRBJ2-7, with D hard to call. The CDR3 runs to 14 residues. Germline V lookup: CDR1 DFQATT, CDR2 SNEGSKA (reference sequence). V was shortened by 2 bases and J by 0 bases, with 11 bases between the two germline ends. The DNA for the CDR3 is TGCAGTGCTAGACTGGATACGGCCTCCTACGAGCAGTACTTC. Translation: CSARLDTASYEQYF.

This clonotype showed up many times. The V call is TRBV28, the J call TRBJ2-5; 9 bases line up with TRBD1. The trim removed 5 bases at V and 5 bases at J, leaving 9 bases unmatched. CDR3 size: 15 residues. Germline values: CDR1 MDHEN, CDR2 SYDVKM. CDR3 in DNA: TGTGCCAGCAGTCTCGGACAGGGGATTATCGAGACCCAGTACTTC. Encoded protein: CASSLGQGIIETQYF.

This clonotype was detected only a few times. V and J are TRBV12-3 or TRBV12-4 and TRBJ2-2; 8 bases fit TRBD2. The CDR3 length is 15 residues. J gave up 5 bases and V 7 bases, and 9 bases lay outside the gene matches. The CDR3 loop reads CASNLGLGETGELFF. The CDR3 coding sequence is TGTGCCAGCAATTTGGGACTAGGGGAAACCGGGGAGCTGTTTTTT.

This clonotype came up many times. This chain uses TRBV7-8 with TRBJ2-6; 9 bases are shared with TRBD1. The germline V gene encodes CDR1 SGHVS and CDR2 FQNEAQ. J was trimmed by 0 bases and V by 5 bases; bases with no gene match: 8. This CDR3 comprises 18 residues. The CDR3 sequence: CASSPRTGDLSGANVLTF. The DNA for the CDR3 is TGTGCCAGCAGCCCCCGGACAGGGGACCTCTCTGGGGCCAACGTCCTGACTTTC.

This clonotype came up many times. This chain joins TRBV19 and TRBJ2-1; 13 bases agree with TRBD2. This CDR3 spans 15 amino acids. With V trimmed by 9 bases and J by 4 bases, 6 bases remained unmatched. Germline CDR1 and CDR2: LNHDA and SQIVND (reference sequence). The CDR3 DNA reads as TGTGCCAGCCGGACTAGCGGGAGTGTATACAATGAGCAGTTCTTC. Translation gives CASRTSGSVYNEQFF.

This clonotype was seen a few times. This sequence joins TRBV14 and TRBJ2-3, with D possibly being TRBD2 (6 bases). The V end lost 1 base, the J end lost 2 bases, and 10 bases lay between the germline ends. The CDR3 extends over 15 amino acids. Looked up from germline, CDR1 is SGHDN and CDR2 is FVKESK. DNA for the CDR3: TGTGCCAGCAGCCAAGTGGGAGGCACCACAGATACGCAGTATTTT. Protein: CASSQVGGTTDTQYF.

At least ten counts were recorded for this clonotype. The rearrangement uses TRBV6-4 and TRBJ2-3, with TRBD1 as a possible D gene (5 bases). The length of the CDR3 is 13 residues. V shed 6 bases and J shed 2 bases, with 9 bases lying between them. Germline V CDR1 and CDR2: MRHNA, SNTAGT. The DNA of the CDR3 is TGTGCCAGCAGCCAGGGATTCACAGATACGCAGTATTTT. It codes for CASSQGFTDTQYF.

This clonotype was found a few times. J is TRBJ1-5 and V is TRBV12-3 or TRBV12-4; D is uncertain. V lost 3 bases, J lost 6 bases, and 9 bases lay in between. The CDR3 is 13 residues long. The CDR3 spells CASSFEAGQPQHF. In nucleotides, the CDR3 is TGTGCCAGCAGTTTTGAGGCGGGTCAGCCCCAGCATTTT.

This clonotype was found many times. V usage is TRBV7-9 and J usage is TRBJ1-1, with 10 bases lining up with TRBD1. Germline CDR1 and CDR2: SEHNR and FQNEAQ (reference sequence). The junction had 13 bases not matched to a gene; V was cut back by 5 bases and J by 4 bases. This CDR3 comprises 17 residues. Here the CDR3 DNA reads TGTGCCAGCAGCGTAGGACAGGGGGAGTTTGGGGGCACTGAAGCTTTCTTT. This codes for CASSVGQGEFGGTEAFF.

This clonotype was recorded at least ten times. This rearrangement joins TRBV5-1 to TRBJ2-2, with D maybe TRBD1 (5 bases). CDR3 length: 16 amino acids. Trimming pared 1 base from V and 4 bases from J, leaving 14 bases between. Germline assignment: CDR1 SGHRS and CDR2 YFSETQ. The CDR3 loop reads CASSLRQLSSTGELFF. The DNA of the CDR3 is TGCGCCAGCAGCTTGAGACAGCTGTCCTCCACCGGGGAGCTGTTTTTT.

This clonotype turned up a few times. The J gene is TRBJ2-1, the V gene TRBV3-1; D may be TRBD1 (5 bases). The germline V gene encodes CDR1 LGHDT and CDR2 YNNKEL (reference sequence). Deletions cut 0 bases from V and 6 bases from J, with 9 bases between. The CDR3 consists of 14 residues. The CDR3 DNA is TGTGCCAGCAGCCAAGATTATAGGGGCAATGAGCAGTTCTTC. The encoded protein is CASSQDYRGNEQFF.

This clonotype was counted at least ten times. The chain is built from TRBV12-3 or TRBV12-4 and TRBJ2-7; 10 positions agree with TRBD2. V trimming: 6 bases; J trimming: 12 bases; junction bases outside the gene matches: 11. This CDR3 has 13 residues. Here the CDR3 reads CASRSAGGRRLYF. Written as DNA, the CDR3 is TGTGCCAGCAGGTCAGCGGGGGGGAGGAGGCTGTACTTC.

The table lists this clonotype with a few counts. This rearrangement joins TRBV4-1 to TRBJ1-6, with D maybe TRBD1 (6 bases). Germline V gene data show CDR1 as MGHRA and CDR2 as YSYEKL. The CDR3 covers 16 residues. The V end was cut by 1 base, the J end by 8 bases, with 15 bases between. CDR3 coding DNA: TGCGCCAGCAGCCAAGTTCAGGGGTTGAAGGATTCACCCCTCCACTTT. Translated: CASSQVQGLKDSPLHF.